The rows below give T cell receptor beta chains drawn from one sample of a study of cytomegalovirus exposure and HLA in healthy donors. Data came from immunoSEQ multiplex PCR; TCRdb stores just in-frame clones and leaves some out. The repertoire holds 140,000 to 150,000 clones, with 65% to 85% as singletons. Sequencing was performed on PBMCs. All receptors derive from a man aged 25-45 years in good health and CMV-seronegative. Each CDR3 is given with its conserved first and last residue. The order of the fields is V gene, D gene, CDR3 length, clone size, J gene, CDR3 protein, CDR3 DNA. A D gene is named only where the DNA matches it firmly. Rows give clone size only sometimes, using once, few, many, or a class for an expanded clone.

>TRBV5-4|TRBD2|16|few|TRBJ2-7
CASSLVLAGGLYEQYF
TGTGCCAGCAGCTTGGTACTAGCGGGGGGGCTATACGAGCAGTACTTC
>TRBV29-1|-|13|-|TRBJ1-4
CSATYRGNEKLFF
TGCAGCGCGACTTACAGAGGGAATGAAAAACTGTTTTTT
>TRBV6-6|-|13|-|TRBJ1-5
CASVLGGNQPQHF
TGTGCCAGCGTTTTAGGGGGCAATCAGCCCCAGCATTTT
>TRBV11-2|-|16|-|TRBJ2-1
CASSLRVEGPYNEQFF
TGTGCCAGCAGCTTGAGGGTAGAAGGACCCTACAATGAGCAGTTCTTC
>TRBV18|-|15|-|TRBJ2-1
CASSLREGADNEQFF
TGTGCCAGCTCACTTCGGGAGGGGGCGGACAATGAGCAGTTCTTC
>TRBV28|TRBD1|15|-|TRBJ2-7
CASSGSSGTGYEQYF
TGTGCCAGCAGTGGCTCTTCCGGGACAGGCTACGAGCAGTACTTC
>TRBV7-9|TRBD1|14|-|TRBJ1-1
CASSFGQGVTEAFF
TGTGCCAGCAGCTTTGGGCAGGGGGTCACTGAAGCTTTCTTT
>TRBV7-9|-|17|-|TRBJ2-5
CASRQIRGDLSRETQYF
TGTGCCAGCAGACAAATCAGGGGGGACCTATCACGGGAGACCCAGTACTTC
>TRBV27|TRBD1|14|-|TRBJ1-1
CASGQARVGTEAFF
TGTGCCAGCGGACAGGCCCGTGTAGGGACTGAAGCTTTCTTT
>TRBV5-1|-|15|-|TRBJ2-5
CASSLPRDYQETQYF
TGCGCCAGCAGCCTTCCCCGGGACTACCAAGAGACCCAGTACTTC
>TRBV7-8|-|15|-|TRBJ2-7
CASSLGQGFSYEQYF
TGTGCCAGCAGCTTAGGGCAGGGATTTTCCTACGAGCAGTACTTC
>TRBV7-9|-|12|few|TRBJ2-3
CASSLSADTQYF
TGTGCCAGCAGCTTATCTGCAGATACGCAGTATTTT
>TRBV6-5|-|12|few|TRBJ1-2
CASSTGNYGYTF
TGTGCCAGCAGTACAGGGAACTATGGCTACACCTTC
>TRBV7-2|-|16|-|TRBJ1-2
CASSLEGQERDYGYTF
TGTGCCAGCAGCTTAGAGGGACAAGAGAGGGACTATGGCTACACCTTC
>TRBV7-8|TRBD2|16|-|TRBJ2-5
CASSLAGLAGVETQYF
TGTGCCAGCAGCTTAGCGGGACTAGCGGGTGTAGAGACCCAGTACTTC
>TRBV7-3|TRBD2|16|few|TRBJ2-1
CASSSGGGGSYNEQFF
TGTGCCAGCAGCTCGGGAGGAGGAGGATCCTACAATGAGCAGTTCTTC
>TRBV10-2|-|12|-|TRBJ2-7
CASSESGYEQYF
TGCGCCAGCAGTGAGTCCGGCTACGAGCAGTACTTC
>TRBV18|-|15|-|TRBJ1-6
CASSRGPGRNSPLHF
TGTGCCAGCTCACGAGGCCCAGGGCGGAATTCACCCCTCCACTTT
>TRBV5-4|-|15|-|TRBJ2-2
CASSPSAGNTGELFF
TGTGCCAGCAGCCCGAGCGCGGGGAACACCGGGGAGCTGTTTTTT
>TRBV10-3|-|12|-|TRBJ1-5
CAISDPNQPQHF
TGTGCCATCAGTGACCCGAATCAGCCCCAGCATTTT
>TRBV5-1|-|15|once|TRBJ2-5
CASRTDTLAQETQYF
TGCGCCAGCAGAACCGACACCTTGGCCCAAGAGACCCAGTACTTC
>TRBV7-2|TRBD2|15|-|TRBJ2-3
CASSSSSGGTDTQYF
TGTGCCAGCAGCTCCTCCAGCGGGGGCACAGATACGCAGTATTTT
>TRBV14|TRBD1|15|-|TRBJ2-7
CASSRQGAEVYEQYF
TGTGCCAGCAGCCGACAGGGGGCAGAGGTCTACGAGCAGTACTTC
>TRBV2|TRBD2|15|-|TRBJ2-3
CASRSLAGYTDTQYF
TGTGCCAGCCGGAGCCTAGCGGGGTACACAGATACGCAGTATTTT
>TRBV19|-|19|-|TRBJ1-1
CASKVGPRDYRVMNTEAFF
TGTGCCAGTAAGGTGGGGCCACGGGATTACAGGGTCATGAACACTGAAGCTTTCTTT
>TRBV9|TRBD1|15|few|TRBJ2-7
CASSPTGTGPYEQYF
TGTGCCAGCAGCCCGACCGGGACAGGACCCTACGAGCAGTACTTC